This T cell receptor beta chain appears in the sequencing data of a study of blood T cell repertoires in COVID-19. At the level of the study: Acute and convalescent COVID-19 samples came from the United States, Italy and Spain. PBMCs, B-cell-depleted T cells, or T cells provided the cDNA or gDNA that made up the material.

This CDR3 contains 14 residues. V dropped 1 base and J dropped 5 bases, with 12 bases sitting between them. CDR1 is SGHDT, CDR2 YYEEEE, per germline. Using immunoSEQ multiplex PCR, the repertoire was profiled, and TCRdb retains in-frame clones only, with some absent. The sample shows hundreds of thousands of clones, around 90% of them seen only once. The material sequenced was peripheral blood. This receptor was obtained from a human donor in a cohort sampled during active COVID-19. J is TRBJ2-5 and V is TRBV5-6, with D possibly matching TRBD1 (5 bases). DNA for the CDR3: TGTGCCAGCAGCTTGATGATACAGGCCGAGACCCAGTACTTC. Its protein is CASSLMIQAETQYF.